The present T cell receptor beta chain was sequenced within a study of T cell responses to AZD1222 COVID-19 vaccine. Study as a whole: Researchers grouped second doses given at about 4 or about 12 weeks into one pool. Study-level points and caveats: The study identified only a handful of AZD1222 recipients as seropositive at baseline. Most donors were white British, females outnumbered males, and clonal diversity was possibly underestimated.

Trimming cost V 4 bases and J 4 bases, with 14 bases left between them. Germline values: CDR1 MGHRA, CDR2 YSYEKL. This CDR3 region has 15 residues. Clones were sequenced by immunoSEQ multiplex PCR, and TCRdb holds only the in-frame ones, with some missing. The table has about 140,000 clones, roughly 92% seen once; the top ten hold over 1.5%. With regard to this clone: Its antigen is unidentified.

This material consisted of peripheral blood, taken on day 0 of AZD1222 vaccination. This TCR came from an adult in good health. V usage is TRBV4-1 and J usage is TRBJ1-5, with D unresolved. Here the CDR3 DNA reads TGCGCCAGCAGCCGAACGGACGGAGTTAATCAGCCCCAGCATTTT. Its translation: CASSRTDGVNQPQHF.